What follows are 8 T cell receptor beta chains derived from one specimen sequenced in a study of regulatory T cells in long-lasting Graves disease. The time point: newly diagnosed GD, antithyroid drugs for less than 3 months. The TCR library used RNA extracted from PBMCs. Through Arm-PCR of CDR3 regions and iRepertoire HTBI primers, TCR beta libraries were built. TCRdb redid the calling of the multiplex PCR reads with MiXCR, one entry per CDR3 protein. The sample records around 330,000 distinct CDR3 sequences, 15% to 20% being singletons. This material consisted of peripheral blood mononuclear cells (PBMCs), taken at new diagnosis, from a patient treated with antithyroid drugs. Receptor source: a female donor with Graves disease.

V is TRBV30 and J is TRBJ2-5; D might be TRBD2 (6 bases). Trimming removed 8 bases from V and 1 base from J, with 20 bases in between. Per germline, CDR1 GTSNPN and CDR2 SVGIG (reference sequence). This CDR3 has 15 amino acids. The DNA of the CDR3 is TGTGCCCCAGGGCGGAGGGGTCGGGGCCAAGAGACCCAGTACTTC. It specifies CAPGRRGRGQETQYF.

As regards this clonotype: A far larger clone lies a single base away; this is likely a read error. CDR3 protein: CASSPSVNEQFF. CDR3 nucleotide sequence: TGTGCCAGCAGTCCTAGCGTCAATGAGCAGTTCTTC. This rearrangement joins TRBV28 to TRBJ2-1, with D perhaps matching TRBD2 (6 bases). The CDR3 length is 12 residues. CDR1 and CDR2 from the germline V gene are MDHEN and SYDVKM. Trimming removed 5 bases from V and 6 bases from J, with 8 bases in between.

This clonotype was counted many times. The J gene is TRBJ2-7, the V gene TRBV19; no firm D call. The V gene lost 5 bases and the J gene lost 7 bases, with 15 bases spanning the gap. CDR3 length: 13 residues. Per the germline V gene, CDR1 is LNHDA and CDR2 is SQIVND (reference sequence). The CDR3 sequence: CASSGQWTREQYF. The CDR3 DNA reads as TGTGCCAGTAGTGGCCAGTGGACGAGGGAGCAGTACTTC.

The chain combines TRBV2 with TRBJ2-2, with 12 bases lining up with TRBD2. This CDR3 is built from 15 residues. CDR1 is SNHLY and CDR2 is FYNNEI in the germline V gene. J gave up 4 bases and V 8 bases, and 5 bases lay outside the gene matches. The CDR3 spells CASGKTSGSTGELFF. The CDR3 DNA is TGTGCCAGCGGGAAGACTAGCGGGAGCACCGGGGAGCTGTTTTTT.

Concerning this clonotype: This may be a read error: a much more frequent sequence differs by one nucleotide. This rearrangement joins TRBV19 to TRBJ2-1; possible D gene TRBD1, 7 bases. Trimming pared 3 bases from V and 7 bases from J, leaving 16 bases between. Germline CDR1 is LNHDA and CDR2 is SQIVND (reference sequence). The CDR3 has 15 residues. The CDR3 loop is CASSIWRGLQNEQFF. The CDR3 nucleotides read TGTGCCAGTAGTATTTGGAGGGGGCTACAAAATGAGCAGTTCTTC.

This clonotype was seen ten or more times. The J gene is TRBJ1-4, the V gene TRBV28; D possibly corresponds to TRBD1 (5 bases). The length of the CDR3 is 14 residues. V lost 7 bases, J lost 8 bases, and 17 bases lay in between. CDR1 is MDHEN, CDR2 SYDVKM, per germline. The CDR3: CASINWRGGEKLFF. CDR3 sequence (DNA): TGTGCCAGCATAAACTGGAGGGGCGGGGAAAAACTGTTTTTT.

There are many counts of this clonotype. The chain recombines TRBV11-3 with TRBJ2-3; tentative D call: TRBD1 (6 bases). Germline-derived CDR1 and CDR2 are SGHNT and YENEEA. The V end lost 8 bases, the J end lost 2 bases, and 17 bases lay between the germline ends. CDR3 length: 15 residues. The CDR3 reads CASVPLGGSTDTQYF. CDR3 nucleotides: TGTGCCAGCGTTCCCTTAGGGGGTTCCACAGATACGCAGTATTTT.

This clonotype was observed many times. This chain connects TRBV5-1 to TRBJ2-6; D call uncertain. Germline assignment: CDR1 SGHRS and CDR2 YFSETQ. The CDR3 consists of 14 residues. V lost 9 bases, J lost 0 bases, and 10 bases lay in between. The CDR3 DNA reads TGCGCCATAGCAGAAGGCTCTGGGGCCAACGTCCTGACTTTC. Translation gives CAIAEGSGANVLTF. Full variable domain (missing parts from reference TRBV5-1 and TRBJ2-6): KAGVTQTPRYLIKTRGQQVTLSCSPISGHRSVSWYQQTPGQGLQFLFEYFSETQRNKGNFPGRFSGRQFSNSRSEMNVSTLELGDSALYLCAIAEGSGANVLTFGAGSRLTVL.